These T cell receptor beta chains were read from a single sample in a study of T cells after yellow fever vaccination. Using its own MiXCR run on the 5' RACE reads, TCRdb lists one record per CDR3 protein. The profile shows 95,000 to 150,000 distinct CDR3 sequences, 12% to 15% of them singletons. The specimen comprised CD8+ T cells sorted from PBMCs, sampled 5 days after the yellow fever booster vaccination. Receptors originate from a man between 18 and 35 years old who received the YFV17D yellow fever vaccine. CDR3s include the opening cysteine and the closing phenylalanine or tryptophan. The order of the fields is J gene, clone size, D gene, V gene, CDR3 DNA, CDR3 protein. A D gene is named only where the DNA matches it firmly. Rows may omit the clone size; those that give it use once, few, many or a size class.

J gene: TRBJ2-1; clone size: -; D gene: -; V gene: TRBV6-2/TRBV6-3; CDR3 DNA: TGTGCCAGCAGTTACTCTGGGGGCCCGGAGGATGAGCAGTTCTTC; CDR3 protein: CASSYSGGPEDEQFF
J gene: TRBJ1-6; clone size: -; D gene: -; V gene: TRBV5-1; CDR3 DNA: TGCGCCAGCAGCTTGGCCAGGGGACCGGGTTCACCCCTCCACTTT; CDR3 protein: CASSLARGPGSPLHF
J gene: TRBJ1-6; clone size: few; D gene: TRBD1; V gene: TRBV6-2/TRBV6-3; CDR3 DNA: TGTGCCAGCAGTTACCGGACAGGCCGCGTGGCCCTCCACTTT; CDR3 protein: CASSYRTGRVALHF
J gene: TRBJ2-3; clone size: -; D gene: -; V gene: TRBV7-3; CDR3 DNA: TGTGCCAGCAGCTTGACAGGCGGGAGCACAGATACGCAGTATTTT; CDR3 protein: CASSLTGGSTDTQYF
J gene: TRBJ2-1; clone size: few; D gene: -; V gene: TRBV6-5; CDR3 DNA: TGTGCCAGCAGGGTCGGGATCAATGAGCAGTTCTTC; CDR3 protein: CASRVGINEQFF
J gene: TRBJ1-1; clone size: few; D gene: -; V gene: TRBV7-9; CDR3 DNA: TGTGCCGACTACCCGCCGGGGGAAGCTTTCTTT; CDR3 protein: CADYPPGEAFF
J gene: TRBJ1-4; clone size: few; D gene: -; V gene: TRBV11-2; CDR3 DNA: TGTGCCAGCAGCTCGGACAGAACAACTAATGAAAAACTGTTTTTT; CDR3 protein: CASSSDRTTNEKLFF
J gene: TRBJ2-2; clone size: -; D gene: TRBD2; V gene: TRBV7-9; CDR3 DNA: TGTGCCCGTACGGGGGGTCTCGCCGGGGAGCTGTTTTTT; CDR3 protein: CARTGGLAGELFF
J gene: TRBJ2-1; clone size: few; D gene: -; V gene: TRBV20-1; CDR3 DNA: TGCAGTGCTCTTCGATACTCCTACAATGAGCAGTTCTTC; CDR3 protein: CSALRYSYNEQFF
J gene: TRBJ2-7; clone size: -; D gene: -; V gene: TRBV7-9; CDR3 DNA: TGTGCCAGCAGCTTGTCTCAGGCGCCCGACGAGCAGTACTTC; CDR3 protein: CASSLSQAPDEQYF
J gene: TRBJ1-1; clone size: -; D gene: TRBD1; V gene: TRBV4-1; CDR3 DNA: TGCGCCAGCAGCAATCAGGGGGGAACGAACACTGAAGCTTTCTTT; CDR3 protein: CASSNQGGTNTEAFF
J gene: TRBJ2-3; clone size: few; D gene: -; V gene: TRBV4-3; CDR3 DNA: TGCGCCAGCAGCCAAGATCGAATAATTGATACGCAGTATTTT; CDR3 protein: CASSQDRIIDTQYF
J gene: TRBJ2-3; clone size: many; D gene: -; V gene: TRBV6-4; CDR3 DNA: TGTGCCAGCAGTGACGGGGGGGCCTCAGATACGCAGTATTTT; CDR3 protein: CASSDGGASDTQYF
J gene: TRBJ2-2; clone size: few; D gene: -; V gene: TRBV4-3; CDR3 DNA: TGCGCCAGCAGCCCCCAGACGCGCGGTGTAGGGGAGCTGTTTTTT; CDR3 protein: CASSPQTRGVGELFF
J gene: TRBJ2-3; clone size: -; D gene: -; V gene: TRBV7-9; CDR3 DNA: TGTGCCAGCTGCTTAGAGATAGTAGCAGATACGCAGTATTTT; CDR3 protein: CASCLEIVADTQYF
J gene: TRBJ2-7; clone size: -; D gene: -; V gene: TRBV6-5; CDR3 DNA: TGTGCCAGCAGTTGGGAGGACTCGCCCCTCTACGAGCAGTACTTC; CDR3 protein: CASSWEDSPLYEQYF
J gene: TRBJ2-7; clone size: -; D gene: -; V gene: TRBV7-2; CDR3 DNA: TGTGCCAGCAGCTTAGTGGAGCTTTACGAGCAGTACTTC; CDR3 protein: CASSLVELYEQYF
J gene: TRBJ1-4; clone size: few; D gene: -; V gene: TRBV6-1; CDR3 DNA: TGTGCCAGCAGTGAAGCGCCGGGATCGAATGAAAAACTGTTTTTT; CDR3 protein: CASSEAPGSNEKLFF
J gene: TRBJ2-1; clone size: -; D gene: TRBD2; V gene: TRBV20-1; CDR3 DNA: TGCAGTGCTAGTGTTACTAGCGGGGGCAATGAGCAGTTCTTC; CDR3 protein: CSASVTSGGNEQFF
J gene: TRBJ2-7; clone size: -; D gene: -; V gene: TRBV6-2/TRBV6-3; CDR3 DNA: TGTGCCAGCAGTTATTCCGCCGGGACCTCTTACTTC; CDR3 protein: CASSYSAGTSYF
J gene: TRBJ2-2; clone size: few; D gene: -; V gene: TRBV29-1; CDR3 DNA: TGCAGCGTTGGGGGGGGGCAGCTATCGTACACCGGGGAGCTGTTTTTT; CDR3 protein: CSVGGGQLSYTGELFF
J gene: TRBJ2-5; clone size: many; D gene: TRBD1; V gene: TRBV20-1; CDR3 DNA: TGCAGTGCTAGAGATCTGGGGCAGGGGGCTTGGGAGACCCAGTACTTC; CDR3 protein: CSARDLGQGAWETQYF
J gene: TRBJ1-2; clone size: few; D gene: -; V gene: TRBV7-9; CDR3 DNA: TGTGCCAGCAGCCATCCCGGCGATCCGGGCGGTGGCTACACCTTC; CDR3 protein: CASSHPGDPGGGYTF
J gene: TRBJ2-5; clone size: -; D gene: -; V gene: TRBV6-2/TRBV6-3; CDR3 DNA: TGTGCCAGCAGTTGGCCCGCGGAGAGCCAAGAGACCCAGTACTTC; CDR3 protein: CASSWPAESQETQYF
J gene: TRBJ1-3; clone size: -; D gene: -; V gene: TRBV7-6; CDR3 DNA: TGTGCCAGCAGCCGCGGGGACACCATATATTTT; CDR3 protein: CASSRGDTIYF
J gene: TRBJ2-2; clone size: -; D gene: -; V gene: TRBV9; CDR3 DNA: TGTGCCAGCAACCCCTCCGGACAGTATTACACCGGGGAGCTGTTTTTT; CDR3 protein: CASNPSGQYYTGELFF
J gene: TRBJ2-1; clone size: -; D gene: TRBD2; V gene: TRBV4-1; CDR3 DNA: TGCGCCAGCAGCCAAGACGGGGGGGGAAGCCCGGGCAATGAGCAGTTCTTC; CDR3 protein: CASSQDGGGSPGNEQFF
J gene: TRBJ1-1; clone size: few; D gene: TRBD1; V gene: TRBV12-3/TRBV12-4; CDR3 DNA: TGTGCCAGCAGCACAGGGGTACGCACTGAAGCTTTCTTT; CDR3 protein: CASSTGVRTEAFF
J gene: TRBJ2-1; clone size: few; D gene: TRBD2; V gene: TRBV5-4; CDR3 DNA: TGTGCCAGCAGCTTGGCGGGCGGGGGCTCCTACAATGAGCAGTTCTTC; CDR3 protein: CASSLAGGGSYNEQFF
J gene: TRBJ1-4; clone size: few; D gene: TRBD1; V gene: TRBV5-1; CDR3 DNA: TGCGCCAGCAGCCCGGTCGGGACAGGGAATGAAAAACTGTTTTTT; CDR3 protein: CASSPVGTGNEKLFF
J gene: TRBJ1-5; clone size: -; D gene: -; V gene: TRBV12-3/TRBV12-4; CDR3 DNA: TGTGCCAGCAGTTTAGGACCTAATCAGCCCCAGCATTTT; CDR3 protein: CASSLGPNQPQHF
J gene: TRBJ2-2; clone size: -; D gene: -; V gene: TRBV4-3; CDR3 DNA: TGCGCCAGCAGCCAAGATCTTGTAGAGACCGGGGAGCTGTTTTTT; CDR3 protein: CASSQDLVETGELFF
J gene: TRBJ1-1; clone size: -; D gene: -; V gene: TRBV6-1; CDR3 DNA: TGTGCCAGCAGTGAAGCCCTGGGACCGTTCTCCACTGAAGCTTTCTTT; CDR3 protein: CASSEALGPFSTEAFF
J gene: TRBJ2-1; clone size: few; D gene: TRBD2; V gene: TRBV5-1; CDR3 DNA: TGCGCCAGCAGCCCCTCGACTAGCGGCAATGAGCAGTTCTTC; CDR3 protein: CASSPSTSGNEQFF
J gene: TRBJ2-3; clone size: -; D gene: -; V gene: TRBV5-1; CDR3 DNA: TGCGCCATCAGCTTGTCAGCCTATTTACCAGATACGCAGTATTTT; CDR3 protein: CAISLSAYLPDTQYF
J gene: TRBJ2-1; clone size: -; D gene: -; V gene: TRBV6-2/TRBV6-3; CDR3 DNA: TGTGCCAGCAGGGGAGACGGTAATGAGCAGTTCTTC; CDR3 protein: CASRGDGNEQFF
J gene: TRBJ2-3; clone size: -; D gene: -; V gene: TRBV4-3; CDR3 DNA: TGCGCCAGCAGCCAAGATAACGAACGGCCCACAGATACGCAGTATTTT; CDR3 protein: CASSQDNERPTDTQYF
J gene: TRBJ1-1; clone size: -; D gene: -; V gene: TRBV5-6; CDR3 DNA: TGTGCCAGCAGCTTGAGGGCCGCTGAAGCTTTCTTT; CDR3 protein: CASSLRAAEAFF
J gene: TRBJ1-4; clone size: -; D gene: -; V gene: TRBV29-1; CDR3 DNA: TGCAGCGGAGTCACAGAAAATAATGAAAAACTGTTTTTT; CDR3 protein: CSGVTENNEKLFF
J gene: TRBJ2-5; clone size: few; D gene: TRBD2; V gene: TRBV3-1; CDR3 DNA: TGTGCCAGCAGCCCCCAAACTAGCGGGGTCGGCGAGACCCAGTACTTC; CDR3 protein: CASSPQTSGVGETQYF
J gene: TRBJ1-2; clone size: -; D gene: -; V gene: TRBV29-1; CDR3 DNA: TGCAGCGTTGAAGAAGAGAGGGGTTTCCACACCTTC; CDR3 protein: CSVEEERGFHTF
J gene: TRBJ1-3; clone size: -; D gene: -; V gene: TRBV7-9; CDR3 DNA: TGTGCCAGCAGCATATCAGGGCCTGGAAACACCATATATTTT; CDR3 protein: CASSISGPGNTIYF